The clone carrying this T cell receptor (beta chain) was seen a single time. Antigen: not known. The data stem from a study of blood T cells in healthy people across ages. For the second PCR, which ran for 7 to 11 cycles, a sample-barcoded 5' primer and a J-beta primer mix were used. Sequencing yielded, for each sample, at least 2.5 million paired-end reads carrying CDR3. TCRdb re-derived calls from the 5' RACE reads in MiXCR, one entry per CDR3 protein. The data contain roughly 1,800,000 distinct CDR3 sequences, roughly 49% of them singletons. Study-level results: Strong correlation was found linking TCR beta diversity to naive T cell percentage.

This CDR3 has 14 residues. Deletions cut 1 base from V and 7 bases from J, with 11 bases between. The germline gives CDR1 LGHDT, CDR2 YNNKEL (reference sequence). The chain links TRBV3-1 to TRBJ1-5; perhaps TRBD1 as D (5 bases). The TCR sequence derives from a woman aged 40-49 years in good health. Sequences were obtained from blood. CDR3 nucleotide sequence: TGTGCCAGCAGCCAAGCCGGGGGAAGACAGCCCCAGCATTTT. Its translation is CASSQAGGRQPQHF.